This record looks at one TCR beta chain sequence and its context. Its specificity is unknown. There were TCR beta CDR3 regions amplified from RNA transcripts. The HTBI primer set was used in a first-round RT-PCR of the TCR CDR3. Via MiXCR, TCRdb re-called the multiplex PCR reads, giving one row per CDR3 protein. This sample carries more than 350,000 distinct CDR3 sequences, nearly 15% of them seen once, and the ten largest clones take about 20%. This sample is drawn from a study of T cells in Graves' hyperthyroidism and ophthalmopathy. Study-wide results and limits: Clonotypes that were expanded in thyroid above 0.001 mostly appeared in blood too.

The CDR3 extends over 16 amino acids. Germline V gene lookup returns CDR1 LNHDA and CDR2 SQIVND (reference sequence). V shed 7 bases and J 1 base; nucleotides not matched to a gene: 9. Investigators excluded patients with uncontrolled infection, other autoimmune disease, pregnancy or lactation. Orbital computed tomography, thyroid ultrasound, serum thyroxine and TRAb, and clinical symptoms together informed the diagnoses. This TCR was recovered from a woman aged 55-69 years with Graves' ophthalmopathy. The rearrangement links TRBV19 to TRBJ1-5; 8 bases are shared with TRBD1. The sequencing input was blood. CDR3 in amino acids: CASKRTGRSSNQPQHF. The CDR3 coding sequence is TGTGCCAGTAAGAGGACAGGGCGGAGCAGCAATCAGCCCCAGCATTTT.